The TCR beta chain described here comes from a study of T cell repertoires in cytomegalovirus infection. Study in general: It can be stated that public TCR beta signatures indicated CMV infection as well as a matching HLA type. Whole-study findings and limits: CMV carriers having the relevant HLA were flagged by cumulative public TCR beta family frequency. HLA-C-restricted, CMV-specific TCR beta clonotypes were dominant ex vivo.

The CDR3 covers 16 residues. V was clipped by 2 bases and J by 2 bases, with 14 bases between them. CDR1 and CDR2 (germline): SGHVS, FNYEAQ. At least ten counts were recorded for this clonotype. Its antigen is not identified. TCRdb independently ran MiXCR on the reads; one entry per CDR3 protein. This sample yields hundreds of thousands of distinct CDR3 sequences, of which under 20% are seen a single time; approximately 12% belongs to the top ten. The sequence was collected from a human donor in good health (CMV status not recorded). Some clones in this sample may be carry-over from other donors' samples. V and J are TRBV7-6 and TRBJ2-3; no reliable D call. Sequencing used PBMCs. CDR3 sequence reads: CASSLTPGTVTDTQYF. The DNA for the CDR3 is TGTGCCAGCAGCTTAACACCAGGAACGGTCACAGATACGCAGTATTTT.